This T cell receptor (beta chain) was sequenced in a study of CD8 T cells in ankylosing spondylitis. Of note for this clonotype: Its antigen remains unidentified.

TCRdb called the 5' RACE reads again in MiXCR, with one record for every CDR3 protein. The sample lists 450,000 to 550,000 distinct CDR3 sequences, 5.3% occurring once. General study results and limits: It was reported that disease-linked clones were significantly enriched in matched ankylosing spondylitis synovial fluid. There was a TCR beta motif, made of several highly homologous variants, that appeared characteristic of ankylosing spondylitis blood.

This CDR3 has 13 residues. V lost 6 bases and J lost 5, with 16 bases in between. Germline V CDR1 and CDR2: DFQATT, SNEGSKA (reference sequence). The receptor was derived from a male donor with ankylosing spondylitis. This sequence joins TRBV20-1 and TRBJ1-1, with D possibly TRBD1 on 5 matching bases. What was sequenced was blood, either unsorted or a sorted T cell fraction (not recorded which). The CDR3 DNA reads as TGCAGTGCCGTGGGATGGGGGGGTACTGAAGCTTTCTTT. Translating gives CSAVGWGGTEAFF.